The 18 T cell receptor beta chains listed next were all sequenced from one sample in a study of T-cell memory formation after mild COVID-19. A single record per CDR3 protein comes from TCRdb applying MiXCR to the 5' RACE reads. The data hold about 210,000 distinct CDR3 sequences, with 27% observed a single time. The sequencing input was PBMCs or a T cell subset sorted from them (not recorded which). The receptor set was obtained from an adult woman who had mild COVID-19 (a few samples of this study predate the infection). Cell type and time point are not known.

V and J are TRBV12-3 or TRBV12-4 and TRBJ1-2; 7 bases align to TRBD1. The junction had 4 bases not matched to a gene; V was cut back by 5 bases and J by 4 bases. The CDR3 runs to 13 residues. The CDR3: CASSPGTAYGYTF. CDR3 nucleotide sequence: TGTGCCAGCAGTCCCGGGACAGCCTATGGCTACACCTTC.

CDR3 coding DNA: TGTGCCAGCTCACCGCCCGGGGCTGGTGAAAAACTGTTTTTT. Protein product: CASSPPGAGEKLFF. The gene calls are TRBV18 and TRBJ1-4, with a possible D match to TRBD1 (5 bases). Germline CDR1 and CDR2: KGHSH and LQKENI. Trimming cost V 3 bases and J 7 bases, with 12 bases left between them. The CDR3 spans 14 residues. Full variable domain (remainder filled in from reference TRBV18 and TRBJ1-4): NAGVMQNPRHLVRRRGQEARLRCSPMKGHSHVYWYRQLPEEGLKFMVYLQKENIIDESGMPKERFSAEFPKEGPSILRIQQVVRGDSAAYFCASSPPGAGEKLFFGSGTQLSVL.

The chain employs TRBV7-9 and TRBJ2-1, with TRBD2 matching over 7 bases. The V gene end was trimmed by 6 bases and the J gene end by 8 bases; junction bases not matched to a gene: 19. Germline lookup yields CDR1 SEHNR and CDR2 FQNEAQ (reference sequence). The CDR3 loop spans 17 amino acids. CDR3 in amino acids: CASSPPKAGIRSDEQFF. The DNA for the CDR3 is TGTGCCAGCAGTCCCCCTAAAGCGGGGATTAGGAGCGATGAGCAGTTCTTC.

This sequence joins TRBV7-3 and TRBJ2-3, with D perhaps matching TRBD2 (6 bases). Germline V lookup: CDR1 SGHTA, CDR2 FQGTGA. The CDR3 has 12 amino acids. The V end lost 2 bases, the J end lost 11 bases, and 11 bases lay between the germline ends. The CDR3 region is CASSLDRTMQYF. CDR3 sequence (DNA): TGTGCCAGCAGCTTAGACCGGACTATGCAGTATTTT.

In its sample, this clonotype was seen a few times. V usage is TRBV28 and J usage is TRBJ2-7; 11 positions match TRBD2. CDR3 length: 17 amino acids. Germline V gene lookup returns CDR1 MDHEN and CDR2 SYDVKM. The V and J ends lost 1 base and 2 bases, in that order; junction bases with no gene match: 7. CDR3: CASSLYIRLAGTYEQYF. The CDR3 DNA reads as TGTGCCAGCAGTTTATACATAAGACTAGCGGGGACCTACGAGCAGTACTTC. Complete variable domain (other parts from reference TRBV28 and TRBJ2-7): DVKVTQSSRYLVKRTGEKVFLECVQDMDHENMFWYRQDPGLGLRLIYFSYDVKMKEKGDIPEGYSVSREKKERFSLILESASTNQTSMYLCASSLYIRLAGTYEQYFGPGTRLTVT.

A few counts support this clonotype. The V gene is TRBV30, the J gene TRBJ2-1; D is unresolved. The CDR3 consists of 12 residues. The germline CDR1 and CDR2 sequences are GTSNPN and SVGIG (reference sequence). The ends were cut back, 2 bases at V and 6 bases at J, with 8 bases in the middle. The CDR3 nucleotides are TGTGCCTGGAGTTTATCCAGCAATGAGCAGTTCTTC. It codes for CAWSLSSNEQFF.

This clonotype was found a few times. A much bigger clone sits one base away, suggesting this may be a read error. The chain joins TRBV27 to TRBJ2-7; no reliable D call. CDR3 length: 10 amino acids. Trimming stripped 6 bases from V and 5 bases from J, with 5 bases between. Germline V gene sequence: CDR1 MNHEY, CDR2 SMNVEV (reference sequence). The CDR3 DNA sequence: TGTGCCAGCAGCCCCGACGAGCAGTACTTC. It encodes CASSPDEQYF.

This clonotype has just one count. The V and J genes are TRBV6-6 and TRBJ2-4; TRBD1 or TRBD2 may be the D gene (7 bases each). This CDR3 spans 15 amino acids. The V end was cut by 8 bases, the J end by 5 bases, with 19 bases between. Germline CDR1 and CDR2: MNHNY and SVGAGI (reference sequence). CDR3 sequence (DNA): TGTGCCAGCTCGAATCAGGGGGAGGGGGAAAACATTCAGTACTTC. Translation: CASSNQGEGENIQYF.

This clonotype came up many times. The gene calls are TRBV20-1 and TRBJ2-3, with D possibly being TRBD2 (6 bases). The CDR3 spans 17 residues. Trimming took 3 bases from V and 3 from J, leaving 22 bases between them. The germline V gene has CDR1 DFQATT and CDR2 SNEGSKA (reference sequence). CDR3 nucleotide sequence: TGCAGTGCTAGGGGGGGTTGGGCCTCGAGTTCGACAGATACGCAGTATTTT. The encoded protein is CSARGGWASSSTDTQYF.

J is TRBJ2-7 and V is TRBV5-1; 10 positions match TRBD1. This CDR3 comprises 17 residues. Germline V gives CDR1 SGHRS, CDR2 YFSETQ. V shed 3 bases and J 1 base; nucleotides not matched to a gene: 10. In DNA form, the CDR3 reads TGCGCCAGCAGCTCCGGGCGTGGGACAGGGGTTTCCTACGAGCAGTACTTC. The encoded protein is CASSSGRGTGVSYEQYF.

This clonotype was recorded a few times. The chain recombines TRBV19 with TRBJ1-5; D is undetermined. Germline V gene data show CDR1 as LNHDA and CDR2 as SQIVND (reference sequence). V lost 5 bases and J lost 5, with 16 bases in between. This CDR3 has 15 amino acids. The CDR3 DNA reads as TGTGCCAGTAGTTTAAGGCCGGAGGCGGATCAGCCCCAGCATTTT. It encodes CASSLRPEADQPQHF.

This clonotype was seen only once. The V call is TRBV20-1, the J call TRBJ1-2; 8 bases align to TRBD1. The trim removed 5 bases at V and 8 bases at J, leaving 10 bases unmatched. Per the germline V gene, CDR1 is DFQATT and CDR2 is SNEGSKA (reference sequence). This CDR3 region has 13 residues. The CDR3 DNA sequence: TGCAGTGCTCCGTCGACAGGGGCGGGCGGCTACACCTTC. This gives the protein CSAPSTGAGGYTF.

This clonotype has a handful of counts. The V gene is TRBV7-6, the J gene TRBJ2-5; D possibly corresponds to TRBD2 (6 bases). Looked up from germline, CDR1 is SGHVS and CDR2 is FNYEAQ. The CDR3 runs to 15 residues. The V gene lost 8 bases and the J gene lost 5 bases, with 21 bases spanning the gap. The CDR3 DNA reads TGTGCCAGCTCCACTGGGGCACGGGGGAGGGAGACCCAGTACTTC. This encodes CASSTGARGRETQYF.

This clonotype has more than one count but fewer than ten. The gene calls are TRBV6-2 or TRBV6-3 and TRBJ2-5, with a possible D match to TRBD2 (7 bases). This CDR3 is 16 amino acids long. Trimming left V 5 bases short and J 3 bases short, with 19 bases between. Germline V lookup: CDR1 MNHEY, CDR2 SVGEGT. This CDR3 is CASSPPDLGGEETQYF. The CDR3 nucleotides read TGTGCCAGCAGTCCCCCAGACCTAGGGGGGGAAGAGACCCAGTACTTC.

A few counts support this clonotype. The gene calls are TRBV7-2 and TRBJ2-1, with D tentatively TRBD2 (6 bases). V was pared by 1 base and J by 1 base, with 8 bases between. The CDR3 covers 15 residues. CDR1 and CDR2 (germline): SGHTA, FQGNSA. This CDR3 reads CASSLGGKSYNEQFF. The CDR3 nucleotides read TGTGCCAGCAGCTTAGGCGGGAAGTCCTACAATGAGCAGTTCTTC.

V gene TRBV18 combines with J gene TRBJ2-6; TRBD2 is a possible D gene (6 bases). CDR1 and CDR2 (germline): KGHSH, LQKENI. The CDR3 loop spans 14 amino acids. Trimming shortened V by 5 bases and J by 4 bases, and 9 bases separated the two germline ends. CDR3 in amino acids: CASSGGTGANVLTF. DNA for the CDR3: TGTGCCAGCTCAGGAGGGACCGGGGCCAACGTCCTGACTTTC.

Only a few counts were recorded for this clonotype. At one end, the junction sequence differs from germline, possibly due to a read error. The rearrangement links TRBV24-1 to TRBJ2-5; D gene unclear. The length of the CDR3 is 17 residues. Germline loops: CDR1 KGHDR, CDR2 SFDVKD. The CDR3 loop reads CATSPSGPTVRQETQYF. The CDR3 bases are TGTGCTACCAGTCCTTCTGGACCAACCGTGCGCCAAGAGACCCAGTACTTC.

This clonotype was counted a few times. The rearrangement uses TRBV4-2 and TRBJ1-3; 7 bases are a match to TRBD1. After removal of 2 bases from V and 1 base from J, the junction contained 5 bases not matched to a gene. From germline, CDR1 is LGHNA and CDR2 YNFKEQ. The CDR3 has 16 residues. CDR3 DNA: TGTGCCAGCAGCCAAAAGGCAGGGGGGTCTGGAAACACCATATATTTT. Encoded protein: CASSQKAGGSGNTIYF.